A selection of T cell receptor beta chains follows, all from one sample in a study of cytomegalovirus exposure and HLA in healthy donors. Measured with immunoSEQ multiplex PCR; TCRdb has only the in-frame clones, and not every one. This specimen shows around 150,000 clones; the ten leading clones hold around 1.4%. The sample taken for sequencing was PBMCs. The receptors originated from an older woman in good health and CMV-seronegative. Both conserved end residues are part of each CDR3. D genes are given only for firm matches.

V gene	D gene	J gene	CDR3 protein	CDR3 DNA
TRBV7-9	TRBD2	TRBJ2-7	CASSDNSGGGEQYF	TGTGCCAGCAGCGATAATAGCGGGGGGGGCGAGCAGTACTTC
TRBV2	NA	TRBJ2-2	CASSEADRTAPNTGELFF	TGTGCCAGCAGTGAAGCGGACCGGACAGCTCCCAACACCGGGGAGCTGTTTTTT
TRBV5-4	TRBD1	TRBJ1-1	CASSIRDRVGTEAFF	TGTGCCAGCAGCATCCGGGACAGGGTTGGAACTGAAGCTTTCTTT
TRBV2	TRBD2	TRBJ2-7	CASSLTSGAAYEQYF	TGTGCCAGCAGCCTGACTAGCGGGGCGGCCTACGAGCAGTACTTC
TRBV29-1	TRBD1	TRBJ1-1	CSVYGGQGGTNTEAFF	TGCAGCGTCTATGGGGGACAGGGAGGTACGAACACTGAAGCTTTCTTT
TRBV18	NA	TRBJ2-6	CASSPGGRGANVLTF	TGTGCCAGCTCACCAGGGGGCCGTGGGGCCAACGTCCTGACTTTC
TRBV19	NA	TRBJ1-5	CASSTGDRRYPQHF	TGTGCCAGTAGTACAGGGGACCGGCGGTACCCCCAGCATTTT
TRBV5-4	NA	TRBJ1-1	CASSLGGEAFF	TGTGCCAGCAGCTTGGGAGGAGAAGCTTTCTTT
TRBV7-6	TRBD2	TRBJ2-3	CASSSGLAGNTDTQYF	TGTGCCAGCAGCTCAGGACTAGCGGGAAACACAGATACGCAGTATTTT
TRBV5-1	TRBD1	TRBJ1-1	CASSPDRVTEAFF	TGCGCCAGCAGCCCGGACAGGGTTACTGAAGCTTTCTTT
TRBV7-2	NA	TRBJ1-3	CASSLRGGQNTIYF	TGTGCCAGCAGCTTACGGGGGGGGCAAAACACCATATATTTT
TRBV5-4	TRBD1	TRBJ2-5	CASSLPGGETQYF	TGTGCCAGCAGCTTGCCAGGGGGTGAGACCCAGTACTTC
TRBV9	TRBD2	TRBJ2-1	CASSGTSGPYNEQFF	TGTGCCAGCAGCGGGACTAGCGGTCCCTACAATGAGCAGTTCTTC
TRBV19	TRBD1	TRBJ1-5	CASSILPTGQDQPQHF	TGTGCCAGTAGTATCCTCCCGACAGGGCAAGATCAGCCCCAGCATTTT
TRBV2	NA	TRBJ1-1	CASSVGTPNTEAFF	TGTGCCAGCAGTGTGGGGACACCGAACACTGAAGCTTTCTTT
TRBV5-1	TRBD2	TRBJ2-5	CASSLGAASGSQETQYF	TGCGCCAGCAGCTTGGGAGCGGCTAGCGGGAGTCAAGAGACCCAGTACTTC
TRBV5-6	TRBD1	TRBJ1-6	CASSLTGVNSPLHF	TGTGCCAGCAGTCTCACAGGGGTTAATTCACCCCTCCACTTT
TRBV2	TRBD1	TRBJ1-5	CASSVGDRRIQPQHF	TGTGCCAGCAGTGTTGGGGACAGGAGAATTCAGCCCCAGCATTTT
TRBV5-8	NA	TRBJ1-5	CASSLGTARNQPQHF	TGTGCCAGCAGCTTGGGGACAGCGAGAAATCAGCCCCAGCATTTT
TRBV5-1	TRBD1	TRBJ1-6	CASSAVPQGRNSPLHF	TGCGCCAGCAGCGCGGTCCCACAGGGGAGGAATTCACCCCTCCACTTT
TRBV15	NA	TRBJ1-2	CATSDPPGGRNGYTF	TGTGCCACCAGCGACCCCCCCGGGGGGAGGAATGGCTACACCTTC
TRBV5-1	TRBD1	TRBJ2-5	CASSRDGQGASGTQYF	TGCGCCAGCAGCCGCGACGGACAGGGGGCGTCGGGGACCCAGTACTTC
TRBV7-9	TRBD1	TRBJ2-7	CASSLEGQGYEQYF	TGTGCCAGCAGCTTAGAGGGACAGGGATACGAGCAGTACTTC
TRBV19	NA	TRBJ1-2	CASSRQRANYGYTF	TGTGCCAGTAGCAGACAGCGAGCTAACTATGGCTACACCTTC
TRBV10-3	TRBD1	TRBJ1-1	CAISGRQGTMNTEAFF	TGTGCCATCAGTGGTAGACAGGGGACCATGAACACTGAAGCTTTCTTT
TRBV7-2	NA	TRBJ2-5	CASGTSVQETQYF	TGTGCCAGCGGGACATCAGTTCAAGAGACCCAGTACTTC
TRBV5-1	NA	TRBJ2-3	CASSLEGSSKIQYF	TGCGCCAGCAGCTTGGAAGGGTCTAGCAAAATACAGTATTTT
TRBV6-1	TRBD1	TRBJ1-1	CASRNIYRGQSEAFF	TGTGCCAGCAGAAATATTTACAGGGGGCAATCTGAAGCTTTCTTT
TRBV25-1	TRBD2	TRBJ2-1	CASSDQLGGAGKYNEQFF	TGTGCCAGCAGTGATCAACTCGGCGGAGCGGGAAAATACAATGAGCAGTTCTTC
TRBV7-9	NA	TRBJ2-3	CASHLNMDTQYF	TGTGCCAGCCATTTGAACATGGATACGCAGTATTTT